Listed below are T cell receptor beta chains from one sample, sequenced in a study of blood T cell repertoires in COVID-19. Only in-frame clones appear in the TCRdb table, and some are missing; sequencing was by immunoSEQ multiplex PCR. The sample shows around 150,000 clones, about 81% of them seen only once. Specimen: peripheral blood. The receptors originated from a woman older than 75 with acute or convalescent COVID-19. The CDR3 runs from the conserved cysteine through the conserved F or W. The D gene is left open where the match is weak. Where a row states a size, it is once, few, many or the class of an expanded clone; other rows omit it.

v_call	clone_size	d_call	j_call	cdr3_aa	cdr3_nt
TRBV20-1	-	-	TRBJ1-3	CSASTGNTIYF	TGCAGTGCTAGCACTGGAAACACCATATATTTT
TRBV18	-	-	TRBJ1-2	CASSPRRGYGYTF	TGTGCCAGCTCACCACGGAGAGGCTATGGCTACACCTTC
TRBV14	few	TRBD2	TRBJ2-7	CASSPIAGVEYF	TGTGCCAGCAGCCCAATAGCGGGGGTAGAGTACTTC
TRBV2	-	TRBD1	TRBJ1-1	CASSTGSGRTEAFF	TGTGCCAGCTCGACAGGGTCTGGCAGAACCGAAGCTTTCTTT
TRBV6-1	once	TRBD1	TRBJ1-5	CASSEGQGGGQPQHF	TGTGCCAGCAGTGAGGGACAGGGAGGAGGTCAGCCCCAGCATTTT
TRBV27	-	-	TRBJ2-5	CASSLTRHVQETQYF	TGTGCCAGCAGCCTTACCAGACACGTTCAAGAGACCCAGTACTTC
TRBV30	-	-	TRBJ1-1	CAWSVQRRNTEAFF	TGTGCCTGGAGTGTACAACGGAGGAACACTGAAGCTTTCTTT
TRBV5-8	-	-	TRBJ2-1	CASSLLTNEQFF	TGTGCCAGCAGCCTACTCACCAACGAGCAGTTCTTC
TRBV25-1	-	TRBD1	TRBJ2-2	CASSKRTGMNTGELFF	TGTGCCAGCAGTAAGCGGACAGGGATGAACACCGGGGAGCTGTTTTTT
TRBV2	-	-	TRBJ2-7	CASSEVGPAGYEQYF	TGTGCCAGCAGTGAAGTTGGGCCAGCAGGGTACGAGCAGTACTTC
TRBV18	-	-	TRBJ1-4	CASSPRDEKLFF	TGTGCCAGCTCACCGAGAGATGAAAAACTGTTTTTT
TRBV19	-	-	TRBJ1-2	CASTDIKSGYTF	TGTGCCAGTACGGACATAAAAAGTGGCTACACCTTC
TRBV5-4	few	-	TRBJ2-7	CASSGRDSYEQYF	TGTGCCAGCAGCGGCCGGGACTCCTACGAGCAGTACTTC
TRBV3-1/TRBV3-2	many	TRBD1	TRBJ2-7	CASSRGQGYEQYF	TGTGCCAGCAGCCGCGGACAGGGCTACGAGCAGTACTTC
TRBV7-9	-	-	TRBJ1-6	CASSWGDLGTPLHF	TGTGCCAGCAGCTGGGGGGACCTGGGGACACCCCTCCACTTT
TRBV7-4	-	TRBD1	TRBJ1-5	CASSPRTGPINQPQHF	TGTGCCAGCAGCCCGCGGACAGGCCCAATCAATCAGCCCCAGCATTTT
TRBV5-1	-	-	TRBJ2-7	CASSSQGVRYEQYF	TGCGCCAGCAGCTCGCAGGGCGTCCGCTACGAGCAGTACTTC
TRBV7-2	-	TRBD1	TRBJ1-2	CASNPTGNYGYTF	TGTGCCAGCAACCCGACAGGGAACTATGGCTACACCTTC
TRBV12-3/TRBV12-4	-	-	TRBJ1-2	CASSEQGYGYTF	TGTGCCAGCAGCGAACAGGGCTATGGCTACACCTTC
TRBV5-5	-	TRBD2	TRBJ2-7	CASSLGIRGGEQYF	TGTGCCAGCAGCTTGGGAATACGGGGGGGCGAGCAGTACTTC
TRBV7-8	once	TRBD1	TRBJ2-7	CASSLGQGQLWEQYF	TGTGCCAGCAGCTTGGGACAGGGCCAACTATGGGAGCAGTACTTC
TRBV30	few	-	TRBJ2-1	CAWSQGLSSYNEQFF	TGTGCCTGGAGTCAGGGTCTTAGCTCCTACAATGAGCAGTTCTTC
TRBV19	-	-	TRBJ1-1	CASSRWKADTEAFF	TGTGCCAGTAGTCGCTGGAAGGCGGACACTGAAGCTTTCTTT
TRBV15	-	-	TRBJ1-5	CATSRRSNQPQHF	TGTGCCACCAGCAGGAGAAGCAATCAGCCCCAGCATTTT
TRBV7-2	-	-	TRBJ1-1	CASSLVAQLTEAFF	TGTGCCAGCAGCTTAGTCGCACAGCTCACTGAAGCTTTCTTT
TRBV7-2	-	-	TRBJ2-7	CASSLATASYEQYF	TGTGCCAGCAGCTTAGCCACAGCATCCTACGAGCAGTACTTC
TRBV5-6	-	-	TRBJ2-7	CASSPITGDTYEQYF	TGTGCCAGCAGCCCAATCACAGGAGATACCTACGAGCAGTACTTC
TRBV2	-	-	TRBJ1-1	CASSEGKGTEAFF	TGTGCCAGCAGTGAAGGAAAGGGGACTGAAGCTTTCTTT
TRBV7-6	once	-	TRBJ2-6	CASSLATAGTFSGANVLTF	TGTGCCAGCAGCTTAGCGACGGCAGGGACTTTTTCTGGGGCCAACGTCCTGACTTTC
TRBV6-4	-	-	TRBJ2-1	CASSDGGGSNEQFF	TGTGCCAGCAGTGACGGGGGCGGGAGTAATGAGCAGTTCTTC
TRBV14	-	-	TRBJ1-6	CASSRQGRGSPLHF	TGTGCCAGCAGTCGTCAGGGTCGCGGCTCACCCCTCCACTTT
TRBV2	-	TRBD1	TRBJ1-5	CASRETGEGPQHF	TGTGCCAGCAGGGAAACAGGGGAAGGGCCCCAGCATTTT
TRBV28	-	-	TRBJ1-1	CASSLWQKNTEAFF	TGTGCCAGCAGTTTATGGCAGAAGAACACTGAAGCTTTCTTT
TRBV30	-	-	TRBJ1-2	CAWSVGLEWGYTF	TGTGCCTGGAGTGTCGGGTTAGAGTGGGGCTACACCTTC
TRBV19	-	-	TRBJ2-3	CAVGRTDTQYF	TGTGCCGTTGGCCGAACAGATACGCAGTATTTT
TRBV9	-	TRBD2	TRBJ2-1	CASSVVGSGRSEQFF	TGTGCCAGCAGCGTAGTTGGTAGCGGGAGAAGTGAGCAGTTCTTC
TRBV27	once	TRBD1	TRBJ2-7	CASSLSPVQRRGQDAYEQYF	TGTGCCAGCAGTTTATCCCCTGTTCAGAGGCGAGGACAGGACGCCTACGAGCAGTACTTC
TRBV7-2	-	-	TRBJ1-2	CASSSGHQNYGYTF	TGTGCCAGCAGCTCGGGACACCAGAACTATGGCTACACCTTC
TRBV5-1	-	-	TRBJ2-3	CASSLVAGRLRGDTQYF	TGCGCCAGCAGCTTGGTGGCGGGACGGCTCCGAGGGGATACGCAGTATTTT
TRBV27	-	-	TRBJ1-1	CASSRITENTEAFF	TGTGCCAGCAGCCGCATTACAGAGAACACTGAAGCTTTCTTT
TRBV9	-	-	TRBJ2-7	CASSTRLGYEQYF	TGTGCCAGCAGCACCCGACTAGGGTACGAGCAGTACTTC
TRBV7-2	-	-	TRBJ2-5	CASSLLSETQYF	TGTGCCAGCAGCTTACTCTCAGAGACCCAGTACTTC
TRBV6-5	-	TRBD2	TRBJ2-3	CASSYSGAGGTDTQYF	TGTGCCAGCAGTTACTCGGGAGCGGGGGGCACAGATACGCAGTATTTT
TRBV11-1	once	-	TRBJ2-4	CASSLALVPKNIQYF	TGTGCCAGCAGCTTAGCGTTAGTCCCCAAAAACATTCAGTACTTC
TRBV5-1	once	TRBD1	TRBJ1-3	CASSVGDSGNTIYF	TGCGCCAGCAGCGTTGGGGACAGTGGAAACACCATATATTTT
TRBV20-1	-	TRBD2	TRBJ2-7	CSASSTSGSSYEQYF	TGCAGTGCTAGTTCGACTAGCGGGAGCTCCTACGAGCAGTACTTC
TRBV9	-	TRBD1	TRBJ2-7	CASSASTGTYEQYF	TGTGCCAGCAGCGCATCGACAGGGACCTACGAGCAGTACTTC
TRBV6-2/TRBV6-3	-	TRBD1	TRBJ2-7	CASSLTGAKGEQYF	TGTGCCAGCAGCCTGACAGGGGCCAAAGGCGAGCAGTACTTC
TRBV19	-	TRBD1	TRBJ1-1	CASSPGQGAVAFF	TGTGCCAGTAGCCCCGGACAGGGGGCTGTAGCTTTCTTT
TRBV7-2	-	TRBD2	TRBJ2-2	CASSSGGSNTGELFF	TGTGCCAGCAGCAGCGGGGGATCGAACACCGGGGAGCTGTTTTTT